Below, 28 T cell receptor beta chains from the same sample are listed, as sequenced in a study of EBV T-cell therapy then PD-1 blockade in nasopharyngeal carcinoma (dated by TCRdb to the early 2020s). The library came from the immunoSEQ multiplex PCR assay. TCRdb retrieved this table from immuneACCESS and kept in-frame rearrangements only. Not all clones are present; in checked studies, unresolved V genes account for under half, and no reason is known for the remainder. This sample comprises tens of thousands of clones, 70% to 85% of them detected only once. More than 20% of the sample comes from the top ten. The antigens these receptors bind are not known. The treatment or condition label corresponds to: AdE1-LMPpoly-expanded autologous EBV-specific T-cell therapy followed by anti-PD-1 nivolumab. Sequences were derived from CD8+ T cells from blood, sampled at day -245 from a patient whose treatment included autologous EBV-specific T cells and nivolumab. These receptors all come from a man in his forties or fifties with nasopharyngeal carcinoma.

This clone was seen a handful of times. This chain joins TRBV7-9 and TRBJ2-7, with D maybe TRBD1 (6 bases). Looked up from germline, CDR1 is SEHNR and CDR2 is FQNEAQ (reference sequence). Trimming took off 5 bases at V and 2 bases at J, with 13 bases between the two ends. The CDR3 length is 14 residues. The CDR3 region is CASSDGQRAYEQYF. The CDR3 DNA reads TGTGCCAGCAGCGACGGACAGCGCGCCTACGAGCAGTACTTC.

The CDR3 region has the DNA TGTGCCAGCAGCCCAAGACAGGGGCTAACGAATTCACCCCTCCACTTT. Residues: CASSPRQGLTNSPLHF. This rearrangement joins TRBV9 to TRBJ1-6, with 8 bases that match TRBD1. V trimming: 4 bases; J trimming: 7 bases; junction bases outside the gene matches: 10. Germline V gene sequence: CDR1 SGDLS, CDR2 YYNGEE. This CDR3 is built from 16 residues.

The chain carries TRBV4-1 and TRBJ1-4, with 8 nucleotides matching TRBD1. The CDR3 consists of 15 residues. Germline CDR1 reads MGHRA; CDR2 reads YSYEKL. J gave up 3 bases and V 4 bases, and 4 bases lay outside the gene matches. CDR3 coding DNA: TGCGCCAGCAGCCCCCAGGGGGCGTCTAATGAAAAACTGTTTTTT. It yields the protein CASSPQGASNEKLFF.

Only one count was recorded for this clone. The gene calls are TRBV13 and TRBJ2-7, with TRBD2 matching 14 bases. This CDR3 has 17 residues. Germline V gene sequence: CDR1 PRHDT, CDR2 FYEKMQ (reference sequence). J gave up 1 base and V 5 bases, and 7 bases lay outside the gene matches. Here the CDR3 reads CASSHGTSGGRSYEQYF. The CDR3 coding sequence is TGTGCCAGCAGCCACGGGACTAGCGGGGGCCGTTCCTACGAGCAGTACTTC.

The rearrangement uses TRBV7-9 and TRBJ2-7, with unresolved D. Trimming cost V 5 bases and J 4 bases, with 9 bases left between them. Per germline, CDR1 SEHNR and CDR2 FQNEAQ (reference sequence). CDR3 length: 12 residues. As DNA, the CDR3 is TGTGCCAGCAGCCTACCCGAATACGAGCAGTACTTC. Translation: CASSLPEYEQYF.

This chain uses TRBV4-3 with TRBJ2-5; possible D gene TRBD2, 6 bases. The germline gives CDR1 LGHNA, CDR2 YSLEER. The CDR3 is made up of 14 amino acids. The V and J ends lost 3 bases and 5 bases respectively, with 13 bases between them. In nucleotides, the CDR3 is TGCGCCAGCAGCCATGGACCGGCGGGGGAGACCCAGTACTTC. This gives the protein CASSHGPAGETQYF.

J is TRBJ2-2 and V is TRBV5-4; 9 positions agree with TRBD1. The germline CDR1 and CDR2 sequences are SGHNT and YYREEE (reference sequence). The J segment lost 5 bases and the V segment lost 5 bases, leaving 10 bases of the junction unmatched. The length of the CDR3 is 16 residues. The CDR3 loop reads CASSLSGQGRTGELFF. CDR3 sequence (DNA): TGTGCCAGCAGTTTGAGCGGACAGGGGAGAACCGGGGAGCTGTTTTTT. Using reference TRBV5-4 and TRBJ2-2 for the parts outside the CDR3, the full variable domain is ETGVTQSPTHLIKTRGQQVTLRCSSQSGHNTVSWYQQALGQGPQFIFQYYREEENGRGNFPPRFSGLQFPNYSSELNVNALELDDSALYLCASSLSGQGRTGELFFGEGSRLTVL.

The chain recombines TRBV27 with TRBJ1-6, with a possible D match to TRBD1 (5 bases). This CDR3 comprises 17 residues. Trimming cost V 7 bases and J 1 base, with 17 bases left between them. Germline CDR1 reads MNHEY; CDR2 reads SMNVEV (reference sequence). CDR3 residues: CASIPRAAESYNSPLHF. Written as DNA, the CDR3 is TGTGCCAGCATCCCCAGGGCGGCCGAATCCTATAATTCACCCCTCCACTTT.

The CDR3 here is CASSRAGRYGYTF. The CDR3 coding sequence is TGTGCCAGCAGCCGCGCCGGGCGCTATGGCTACACCTTC. The chain couples TRBV6-2 or TRBV6-3 to TRBJ1-2; D is uncertain. Germline V gives CDR1 MNHEY, CDR2 SVGEGT. The CDR3 sequence is 13 residues long. The germline V and J ends were trimmed by 6 bases and 4 bases, with 12 bases remaining between them.

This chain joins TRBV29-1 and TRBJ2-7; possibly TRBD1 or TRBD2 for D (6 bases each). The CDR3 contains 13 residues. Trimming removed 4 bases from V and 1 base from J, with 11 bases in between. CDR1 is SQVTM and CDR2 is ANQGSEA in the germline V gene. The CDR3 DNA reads TGCAGCGTTGTCCGGGGGCCTTCCTACGAGCAGTACTTC. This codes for CSVVRGPSYEQYF.

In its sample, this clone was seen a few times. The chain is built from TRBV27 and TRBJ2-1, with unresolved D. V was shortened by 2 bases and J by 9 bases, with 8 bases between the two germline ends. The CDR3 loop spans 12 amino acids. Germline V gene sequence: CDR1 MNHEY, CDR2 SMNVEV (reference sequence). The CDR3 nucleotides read TGTGCCAGCAGTTTAGCTGGTACTGAGCAGTTCTTC. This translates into CASSLAGTEQFF.

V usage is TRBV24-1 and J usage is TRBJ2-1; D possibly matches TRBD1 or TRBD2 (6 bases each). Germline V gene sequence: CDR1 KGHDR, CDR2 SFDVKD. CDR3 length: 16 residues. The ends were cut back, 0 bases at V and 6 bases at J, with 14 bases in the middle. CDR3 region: CATSDLTGAASNEQFF. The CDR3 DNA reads TGTGCCACCAGTGATTTGACGGGGGCTGCGTCCAATGAGCAGTTCTTC.

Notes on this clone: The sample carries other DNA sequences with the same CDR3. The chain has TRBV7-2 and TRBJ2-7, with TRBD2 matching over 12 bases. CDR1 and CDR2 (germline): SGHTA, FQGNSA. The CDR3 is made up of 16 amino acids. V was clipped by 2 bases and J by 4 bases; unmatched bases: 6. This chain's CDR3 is CASSLLGLAGGYEQYF. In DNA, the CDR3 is TGTGCCAGCAGCTTATTGGGGCTAGCGGGGGGGTACGAGCAGTACTTC.

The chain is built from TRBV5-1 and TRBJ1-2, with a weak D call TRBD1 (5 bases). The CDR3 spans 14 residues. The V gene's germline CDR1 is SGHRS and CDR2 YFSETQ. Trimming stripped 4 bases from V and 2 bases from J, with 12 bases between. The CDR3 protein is CASSRGDSNYGYTF. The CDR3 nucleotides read TGCGCCAGCAGCAGGGGAGACAGCAACTATGGCTACACCTTC.

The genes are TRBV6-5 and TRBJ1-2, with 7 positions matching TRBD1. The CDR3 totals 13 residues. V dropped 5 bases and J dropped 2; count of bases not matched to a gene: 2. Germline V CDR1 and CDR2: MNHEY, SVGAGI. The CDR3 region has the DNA TGTGCCAGCAGTCTGACAGGGAACTATGGCTACACCTTC. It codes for CASSLTGNYGYTF.

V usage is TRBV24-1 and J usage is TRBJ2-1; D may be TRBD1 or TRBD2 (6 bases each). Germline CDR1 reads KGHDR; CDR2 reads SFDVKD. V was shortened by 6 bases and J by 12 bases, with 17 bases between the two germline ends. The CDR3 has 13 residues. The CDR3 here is CATSIQTGGVQFF. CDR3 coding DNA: TGTGCCACCAGTATCCAAACCGGGGGCGTGCAGTTCTTC.

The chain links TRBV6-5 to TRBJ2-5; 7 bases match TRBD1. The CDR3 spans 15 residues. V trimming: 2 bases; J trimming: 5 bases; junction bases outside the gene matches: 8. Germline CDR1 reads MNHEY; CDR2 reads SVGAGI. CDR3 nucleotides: TGTGCCAGCAGTTACCCAAGGGGGCGCGAGGAGACCCAGTACTTC. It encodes CASSYPRGREETQYF.

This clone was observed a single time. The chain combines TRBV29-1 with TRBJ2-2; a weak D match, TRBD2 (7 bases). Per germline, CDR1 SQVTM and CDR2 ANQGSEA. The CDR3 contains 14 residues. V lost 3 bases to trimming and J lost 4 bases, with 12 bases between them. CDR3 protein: CSVDGGRGTGELFF. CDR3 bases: TGCAGCGTTGACGGGGGGCGCGGCACCGGGGAGCTGTTTTTT.

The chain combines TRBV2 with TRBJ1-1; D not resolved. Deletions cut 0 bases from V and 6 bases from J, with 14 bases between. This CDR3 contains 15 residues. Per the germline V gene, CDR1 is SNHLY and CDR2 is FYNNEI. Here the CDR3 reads CASSEALLGFPEAFF. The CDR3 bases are TGTGCCAGCAGTGAAGCGCTTCTGGGGTTTCCTGAAGCTTTCTTT. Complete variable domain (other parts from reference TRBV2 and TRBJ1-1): EPEVTQTPSHQVTQMGQEVILRCVPISNHLYFYWYRQILGQKVEFLVSFYNNEISEKSEIFDDQFSVERPDGSNFTLKIRSTKLEDSAMYFCASSEALLGFPEAFFGQGTRLTVV.

CDR3: CASSWGQADTQYF. As DNA, the CDR3 is TGTGCCAGCAGCTGGGGCCAGGCAGATACGCAGTATTTT. The rearrangement uses TRBV5-4 and TRBJ2-3, with D possibly being TRBD1 (5 bases). V lost 3 bases, J lost 4 bases, and 9 bases lay in between. Germline V gene data show CDR1 as SGHNT and CDR2 as YYREEE (reference sequence). CDR3 size: 13 residues.

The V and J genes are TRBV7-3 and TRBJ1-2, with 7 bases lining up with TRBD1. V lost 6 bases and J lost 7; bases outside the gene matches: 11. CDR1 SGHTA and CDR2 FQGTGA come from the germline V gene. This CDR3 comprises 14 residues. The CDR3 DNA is TGTGCCAGCAGTTACGATAAGGGGGCCGGTGGCTACACCTTC. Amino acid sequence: CASSYDKGAGGYTF.

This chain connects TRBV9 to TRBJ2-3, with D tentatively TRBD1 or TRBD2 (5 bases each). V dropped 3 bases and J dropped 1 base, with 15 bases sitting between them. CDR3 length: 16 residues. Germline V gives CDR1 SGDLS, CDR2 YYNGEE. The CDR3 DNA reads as TGTGCCAGCAGCGCCCGGGGTTTGGGGCGCACAGATACGCAGTATTTT. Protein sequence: CASSARGLGRTDTQYF.

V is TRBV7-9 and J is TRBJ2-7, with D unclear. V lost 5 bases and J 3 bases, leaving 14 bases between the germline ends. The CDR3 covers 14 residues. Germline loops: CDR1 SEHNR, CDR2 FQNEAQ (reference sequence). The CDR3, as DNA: TGTGCCAGCAGCGTAGACCACAGCCTCTACGAGCAGTACTTC. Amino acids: CASSVDHSLYEQYF.

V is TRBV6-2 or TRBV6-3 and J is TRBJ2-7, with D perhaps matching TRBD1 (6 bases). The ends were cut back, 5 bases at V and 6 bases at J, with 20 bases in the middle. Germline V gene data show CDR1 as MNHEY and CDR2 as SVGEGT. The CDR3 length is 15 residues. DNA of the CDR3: TGTGCCAGCAGTGACTACAGGGTAGGAATACCCGAGCAGTACTTC. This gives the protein CASSDYRVGIPEQYF.

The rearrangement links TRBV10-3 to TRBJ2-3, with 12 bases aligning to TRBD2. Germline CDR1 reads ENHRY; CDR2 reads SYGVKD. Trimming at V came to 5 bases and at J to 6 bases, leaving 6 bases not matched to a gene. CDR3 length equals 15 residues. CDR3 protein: CAISTSGGLGDTQYF. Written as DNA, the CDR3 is TGTGCCATCAGTACTAGCGGGGGGTTAGGGGATACGCAGTATTTT.

This CDR3 is CASSYGLAYNEQFF. The CDR3 bases are TGTGCCAGCAGTTACGGTCTTGCCTACAATGAGCAGTTCTTC. This chain joins TRBV6-5 and TRBJ2-1; D remains ambiguous. There are 14 residues in the CDR3. V lost 2 bases and J 2 bases, leaving 7 bases between the germline ends. CDR1 is MNHEY and CDR2 is SVGAGI in the germline V gene.

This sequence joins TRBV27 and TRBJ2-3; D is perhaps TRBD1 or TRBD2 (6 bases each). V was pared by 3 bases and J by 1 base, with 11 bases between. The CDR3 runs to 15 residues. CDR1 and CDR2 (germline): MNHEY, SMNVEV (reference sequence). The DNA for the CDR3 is TGTGCCAGCAGTTTGTCGGGGGCCCGCACAGATACGCAGTATTTT. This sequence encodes CASSLSGARTDTQYF.

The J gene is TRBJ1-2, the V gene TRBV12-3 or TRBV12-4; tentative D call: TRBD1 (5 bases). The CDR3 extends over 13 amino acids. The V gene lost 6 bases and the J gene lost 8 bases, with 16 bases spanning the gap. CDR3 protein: CASRNSQVEGYTF. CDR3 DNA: TGTGCCAGCAGAAACTCACAGGTTGAGGGCTACACCTTC.